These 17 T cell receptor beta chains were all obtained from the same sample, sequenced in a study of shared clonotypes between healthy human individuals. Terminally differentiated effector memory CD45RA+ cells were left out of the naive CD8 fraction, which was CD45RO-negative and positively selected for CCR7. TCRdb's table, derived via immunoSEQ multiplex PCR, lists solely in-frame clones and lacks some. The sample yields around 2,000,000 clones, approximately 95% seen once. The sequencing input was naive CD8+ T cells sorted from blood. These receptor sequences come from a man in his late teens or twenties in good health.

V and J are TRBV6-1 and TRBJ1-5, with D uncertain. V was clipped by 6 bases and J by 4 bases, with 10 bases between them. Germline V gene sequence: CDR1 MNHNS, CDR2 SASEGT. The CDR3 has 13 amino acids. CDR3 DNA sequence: TGTGCCAGCAGGGATTCGTATAATCAGCCCCAGCATTTT. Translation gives CASRDSYNQPQHF.

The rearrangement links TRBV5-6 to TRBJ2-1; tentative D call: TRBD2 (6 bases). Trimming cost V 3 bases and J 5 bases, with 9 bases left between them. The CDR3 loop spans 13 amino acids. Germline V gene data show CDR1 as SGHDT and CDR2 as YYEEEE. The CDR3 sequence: CASSSGLDNEQFF. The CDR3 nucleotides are TGTGCCAGCAGCTCGGGACTGGACAATGAGCAGTTCTTC. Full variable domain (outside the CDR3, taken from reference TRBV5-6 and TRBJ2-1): DAGVTQSPTHLIKTRGQQVTLRCSPKSGHDTVSWYQQALGQGPQFIFQYYEEEERQRGNFPDRFSGHQFPNYSSELNVNALLLGDSALYLCASSSGLDNEQFFGPGTRLTVL.

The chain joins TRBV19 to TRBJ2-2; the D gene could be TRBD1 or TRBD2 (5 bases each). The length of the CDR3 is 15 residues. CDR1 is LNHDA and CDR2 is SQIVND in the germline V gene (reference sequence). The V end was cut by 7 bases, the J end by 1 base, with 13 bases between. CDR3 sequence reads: CASKVNGGNTGELFF. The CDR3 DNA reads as TGTGCCAGTAAGGTCAATGGGGGGAACACCGGGGAGCTGTTTTTT.

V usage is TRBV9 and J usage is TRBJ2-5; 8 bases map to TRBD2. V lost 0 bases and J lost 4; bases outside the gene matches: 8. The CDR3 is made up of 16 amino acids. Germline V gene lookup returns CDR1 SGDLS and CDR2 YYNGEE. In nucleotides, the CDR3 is TGTGCCAGCAGCGTAGACCTTAGCGGGGTAATAGAGACCCAGTACTTC. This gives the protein CASSVDLSGVIETQYF.

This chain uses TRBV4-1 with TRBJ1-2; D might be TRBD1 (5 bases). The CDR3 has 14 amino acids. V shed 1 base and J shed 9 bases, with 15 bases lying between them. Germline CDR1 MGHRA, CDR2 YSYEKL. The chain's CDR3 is CASSQVLDGGSYTF. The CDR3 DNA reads TGCGCCAGCAGCCAAGTCTTAGATGGGGGGAGCTACACCTTC.

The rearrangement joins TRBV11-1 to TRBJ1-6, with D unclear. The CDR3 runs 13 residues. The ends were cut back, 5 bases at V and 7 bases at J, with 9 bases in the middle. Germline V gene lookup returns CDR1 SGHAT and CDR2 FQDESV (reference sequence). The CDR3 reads CASSQPLNSPLHF. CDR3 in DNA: TGTGCCAGCAGCCAACCTCTGAATTCACCCCTCCACTTT. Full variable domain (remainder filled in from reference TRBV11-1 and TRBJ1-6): EAEVAQSPRYKITEKSQAVAFWCDPISGHATLYWYRQILGQGPELLVQFQDESVVDDSQLPKDRFSAERLKGVDSTLKIQPAELGDSAMYLCASSQPLNSPLHFGNGTRLTVT.

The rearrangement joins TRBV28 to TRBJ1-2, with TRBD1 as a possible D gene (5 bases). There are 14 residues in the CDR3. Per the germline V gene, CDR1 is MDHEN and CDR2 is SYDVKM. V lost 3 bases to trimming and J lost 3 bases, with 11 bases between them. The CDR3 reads CASSLAGSDYGYTF. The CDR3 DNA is TGTGCCAGCAGTTTGGCAGGGAGCGACTATGGCTACACCTTC.

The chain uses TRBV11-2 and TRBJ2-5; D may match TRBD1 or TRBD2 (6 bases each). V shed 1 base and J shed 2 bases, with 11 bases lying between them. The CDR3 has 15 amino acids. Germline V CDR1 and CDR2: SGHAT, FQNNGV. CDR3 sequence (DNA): TGTGCCAGCAGCTTAGGGGGGGCAGAACAAGAGACCCAGTACTTC. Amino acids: CASSLGGAEQETQYF.

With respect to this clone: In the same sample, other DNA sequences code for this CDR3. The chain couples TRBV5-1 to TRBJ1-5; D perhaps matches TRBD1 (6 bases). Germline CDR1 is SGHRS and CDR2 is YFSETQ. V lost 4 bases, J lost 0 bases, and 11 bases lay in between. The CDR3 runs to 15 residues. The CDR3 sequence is CASSLGGNSNQPQHF. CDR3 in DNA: TGCGCCAGCAGCCTCGGGGGCAATAGCAATCAGCCCCAGCATTTT.

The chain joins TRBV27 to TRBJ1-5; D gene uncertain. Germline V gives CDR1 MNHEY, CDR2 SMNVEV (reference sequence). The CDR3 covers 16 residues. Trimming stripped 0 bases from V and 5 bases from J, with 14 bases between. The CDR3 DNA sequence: TGTGCCAGCAGTTTATCAATAGGCGAGGCGGATCAGCCCCAGCATTTT. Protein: CASSLSIGEADQPQHF.

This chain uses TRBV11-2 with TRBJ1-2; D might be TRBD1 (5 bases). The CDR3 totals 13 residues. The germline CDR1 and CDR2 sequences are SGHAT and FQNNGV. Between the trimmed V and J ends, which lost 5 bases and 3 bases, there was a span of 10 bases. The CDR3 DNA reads TGTGCCAGCAGCACGGACACCCACTATGGCTACACCTTC. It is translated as CASSTDTHYGYTF.

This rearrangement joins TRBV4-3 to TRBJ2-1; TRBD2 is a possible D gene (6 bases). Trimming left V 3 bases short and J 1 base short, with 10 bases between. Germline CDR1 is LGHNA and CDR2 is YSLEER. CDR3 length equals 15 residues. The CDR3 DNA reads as TGCGCCAGCAGCCACCTGGAGGGTTCCTACAATGAGCAGTTCTTC. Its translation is CASSHLEGSYNEQFF.

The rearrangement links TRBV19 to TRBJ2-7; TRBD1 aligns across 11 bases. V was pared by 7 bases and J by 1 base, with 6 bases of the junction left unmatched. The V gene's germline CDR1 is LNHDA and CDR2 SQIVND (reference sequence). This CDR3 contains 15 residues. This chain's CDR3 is CASKFRDRGSYEQYF. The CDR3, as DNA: TGTGCCAGTAAATTCCGGGACAGGGGGTCCTACGAGCAGTACTTC.

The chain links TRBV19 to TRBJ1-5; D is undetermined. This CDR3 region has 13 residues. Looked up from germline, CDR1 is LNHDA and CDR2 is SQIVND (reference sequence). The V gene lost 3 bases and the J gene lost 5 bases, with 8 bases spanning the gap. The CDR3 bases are TGTGCCAGTAGTATGGAGGCAGATCAGCCCCAGCATTTT. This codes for CASSMEADQPQHF.

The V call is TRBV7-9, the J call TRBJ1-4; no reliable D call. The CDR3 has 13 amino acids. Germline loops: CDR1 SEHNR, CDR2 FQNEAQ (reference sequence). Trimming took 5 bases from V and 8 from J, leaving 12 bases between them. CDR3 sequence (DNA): TGTGCCAGCAGCACCACTGAAAGGGAAAAACTGTTTTTT. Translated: CASSTTEREKLFF.

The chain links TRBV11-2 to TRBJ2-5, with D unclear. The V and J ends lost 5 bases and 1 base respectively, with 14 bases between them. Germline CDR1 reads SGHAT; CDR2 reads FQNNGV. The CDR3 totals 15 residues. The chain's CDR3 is CASSPPGDIQETQYF. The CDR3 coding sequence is TGTGCCAGCAGCCCACCGGGCGACATCCAAGAGACCCAGTACTTC. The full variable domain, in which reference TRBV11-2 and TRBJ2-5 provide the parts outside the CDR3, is EAGVAQSPRYKIIEKRQSVAFWCNPISGHATLYWYQQILGQGPKLLIQFQNNGVVDDSQLPKDRFSAERLKGVDSTLKIQPAKLEDSAVYLCASSPPGDIQETQYFGPGTRLLVL.

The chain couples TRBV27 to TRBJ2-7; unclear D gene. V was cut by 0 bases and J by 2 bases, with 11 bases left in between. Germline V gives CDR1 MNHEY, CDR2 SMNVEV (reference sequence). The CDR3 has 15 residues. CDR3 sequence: CASSLSLAQTYEQYF. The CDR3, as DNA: TGTGCCAGCAGTTTATCATTGGCGCAGACCTACGAGCAGTACTTC.